Below, 15 T cell receptor beta chains from the same sample are listed, as sequenced in a study of OX40 agonist ivuxolimab in advanced cancers. This table comes from immunoSEQ multiplex PCR, and its TCRdb copy is limited to in-frame clones, with some not included. The table shows around 48,000 clones, with more than 80% occurring only once. Specimen: CD4+ or CD8+ T cells sorted from blood, collected in a trial of the OX40 agonist ivuxolimab. These receptors came from an adult with an advanced solid tumor such as melanoma, head and neck, liver or kidney cancer.

V gene TRBV6-5 combines with J gene TRBJ1-3, with unresolved D. The CDR3 length is 16 residues. V lost 4 bases, J lost 0 bases, and 13 bases lay in between. Germline V CDR1 and CDR2: MNHEY, SVGAGI. CDR3 residues: CASSSALKTSGNTIYF. The CDR3 DNA follows: TGTGCCAGCAGTTCCGCACTAAAGACCTCTGGAAACACCATATATTTT.

The table lists this clone with a count of one. The J gene is TRBJ2-2, the V gene TRBV18; 12 nucleotides line up with TRBD1. The CDR3 consists of 15 residues. With V trimmed by 8 bases and J by 5 bases, 6 bases remained unmatched. In germline, CDR1 is KGHSH, CDR2 LQKENI. CDR3 amino acids: CASKGQGASTGELFF. CDR3 coding DNA: TGTGCCAGCAAGGGACAGGGGGCCTCAACCGGGGAGCTGTTTTTT.

This clone was counted once. V is TRBV5-8 and J is TRBJ2-1; D is undetermined. Trimming stripped 0 bases from V and 4 bases from J, with 11 bases between. CDR1 and CDR2 from the germline V gene are SGHTS and YDEGEE. The CDR3 loop spans 15 amino acids. The CDR3 loop is CASSLEGGIYNEQFF. The CDR3 DNA reads TGTGCCAGCAGCTTGGAGGGCGGCATTTACAATGAGCAGTTCTTC.

V is TRBV7-2 and J is TRBJ2-7; D may be TRBD2 (6 bases). Germline values: CDR1 SGHTA, CDR2 FQGNSA. The CDR3 extends over 17 amino acids. Trimming removed 5 bases at V and 1 base at J, with 21 bases between. The CDR3 is CASSHGLPGASSYEQYF. DNA of the CDR3: TGTGCCAGCAGCCATGGACTACCCGGGGCGAGTTCCTACGAGCAGTACTTC.

The CDR3 spells CASSLGRPGTGGFGTQYF. The CDR3 DNA reads as TGTGCCAGCAGCTTAGGCCGACCTGGGACAGGGGGGTTTGGGACCCAGTACTTC. The gene calls are TRBV7-2 and TRBJ2-5; 11 nucleotides agree with TRBD1. The length of the CDR3 is 18 residues. V lost 1 base and J lost 7; bases outside the gene matches: 14. Germline CDR1 reads SGHTA; CDR2 reads FQGNSA.

The rearrangement uses TRBV18 and TRBJ2-1; TRBD1 agrees at 7 bases. V lost 3 bases to trimming and J lost 8 bases; unmatched junction nucleotides: 4. The CDR3 is 13 amino acids. The germline V gene has CDR1 KGHSH and CDR2 LQKENI. CDR3 nucleotide sequence: TGTGCCAGCTCACCCCTTACAGGGGATGAGCAGTTCTTC. Translating gives CASSPLTGDEQFF.

The rearrangement uses TRBV11-2 and TRBJ1-2; possibly TRBD1 for D (5 bases). The CDR3 runs to 13 residues. Germline lookup yields CDR1 SGHAT and CDR2 FQNNGV. V was shortened by 5 bases and J by 4 bases, with 11 bases between the two germline ends. In DNA, the CDR3 is TGTGCCAGCAGCCTGCGGGGGGGCTATGGCTACACCTTC. Amino acids: CASSLRGGYGYTF. The full variable domain, its missing parts supplied by reference TRBV11-2 and TRBJ1-2, is EAGVAQSPRYKIIEKRQSVAFWCNPISGHATLYWYQQILGQGPKLLIQFQNNGVVDDSQLPKDRFSAERLKGVDSTLKIQPAKLEDSAVYLCASSLRGGYGYTFGSGTRLTVV.

The chain recombines TRBV9 with TRBJ2-3; no reliable D call. V lost 3 bases and J lost 4, with 15 bases in between. From germline, CDR1 is SGDLS and CDR2 YYNGEE. The CDR3 length is 15 residues. DNA for the CDR3: TGTGCCAGCAGCGCGACGATATCTTTTTCAGATACGCAGTATTTT. Translated, it gives CASSATISFSDTQYF. The full variable domain, with the rest looked up from reference TRBV9 and TRBJ2-3, is DSGVTQTPKHLITATGQRVTLRCSPRSGDLSVYWYQQSLDQGLQFLIQYYNGEERAKGNILERFSAQQFPDLHSELNLSSLELGDSALYFCASSATISFSDTQYFGPGTRLTVL.

The J gene is TRBJ2-1, the V gene TRBV5-1; D perhaps matches TRBD2 (5 bases). V was pared by 5 bases and J by 7 bases, with 13 bases between. This CDR3 region has 13 residues. Germline values: CDR1 SGHRS, CDR2 YFSETQ. The CDR3 coding sequence is TGCGCCAGCAGTCTTGACGGGGAGAATGAGCAGTTCTTC. Amino acid sequence: CASSLDGENEQFF.

The CDR3: CASSSSSLAGGSDTQYF. The CDR3 nucleotides are TGCGCCAGCAGCTCCTCCTCACTAGCGGGGGGTTCAGATACGCAGTATTTT. The chain has TRBV5-1 and TRBJ2-3; TRBD2 matches 12 bases. The CDR3 has 17 residues. Germline loops: CDR1 SGHRS, CDR2 YFSETQ. With V trimmed by 3 bases and J by 4 bases, 9 bases remained unmatched.

This chain uses TRBV7-2 with TRBJ1-2; 8 nucleotides agree with TRBD1. J was trimmed by 5 bases and V by 1 base; bases with no gene match: 12. Germline V gene lookup returns CDR1 SGHTA and CDR2 FQGNSA. The CDR3 has 17 residues. The CDR3 loop is CASSLEETRGRQYGYTF. The CDR3 region has the DNA TGTGCCAGCAGCTTAGAAGAGACCAGGGGGCGACAGTATGGCTACACCTTC.

V and J are TRBV6-1 and TRBJ2-1, with D maybe TRBD1 (5 bases). Trimming left V 7 bases short and J 6 bases short, with 16 bases between. CDR1 and CDR2 (germline): MNHNS, SASEGT. This CDR3 region has 14 residues. This CDR3 is CASKGPAQGNEQFF. CDR3 DNA: TGTGCCAGCAAGGGGCCAGCGCAAGGCAATGAGCAGTTCTTC.

The chain uses TRBV15 and TRBJ1-1, with D possibly matching TRBD1 (5 bases). The germline V and J ends were trimmed by 5 bases and 4 bases, with 17 bases remaining between them. The CDR3 totals 15 residues. Germline lookup yields CDR1 LNHNV and CDR2 YYDKDF (reference sequence). The chain's CDR3 is CATSPRGWGATEAFF. The DNA for the CDR3 is TGTGCCACCAGCCCCAGAGGATGGGGCGCCACTGAAGCTTTCTTT.

V gene TRBV29-1 combines with J gene TRBJ2-3; 13 bases line up with TRBD2. Germline V gene sequence: CDR1 SQVTM, CDR2 ANQGSEA. The V segment lost 7 bases and the J segment 1 base; nucleotides outside the gene matches: 11. The CDR3 runs to 17 residues. The CDR3 region has the DNA TGCAGCGCCCGCGGGACTAGCGGGGCGGGTGGCACAGATACGCAGTATTTT. Protein sequence: CSARGTSGAGGTDTQYF.

V gene TRBV6-5 combines with J gene TRBJ2-3; D remains unclear. The germline V and J ends were trimmed by 5 bases and 2 bases, with 8 bases remaining between them. CDR3 length: 13 amino acids. CDR1 and CDR2 from the germline V gene are MNHEY and SVGAGI. The CDR3 loop is CASSKMNTDTQYF. CDR3 bases: TGTGCCAGCAGTAAGATGAACACAGATACGCAGTATTTT.